Listed below are T cell receptor beta chains from one sample, sequenced in a study of cytomegalovirus exposure and HLA in healthy donors. Some clones are missing from TCRdb's copy, which holds only in-frame ones; the method was immunoSEQ multiplex PCR. The sample carries roughly 300,000 clones, just over 85% recorded once. Material for sequencing was PBMCs. These receptors came from a young woman in good health and CMV-seronegative. CDR3s include the opening cysteine and the closing phenylalanine or tryptophan. The order of the fields is CDR3 length, V gene, D gene, J gene, clone size, CDR3 DNA, CDR3 protein. A D gene is named only where the DNA matches it firmly. Size is stated for part of the rows, as once, few or many counts, or as a class when the clone is expanded.

length: 11
V: TRBV14
D: NA
J: TRBJ2-7
size: once
DNA: TGTGCCAGCAGCCAAGGAGGGGAGCAGTACTTC
CDR3: CASSQGGEQYF

length: 14
V: TRBV27
D: TRBD1
J: TRBJ1-2
size: NA
DNA: TGTGCCAGCAGGCTACAGGGGGCGAACGGTGGCTACACCTTC
CDR3: CASRLQGANGGYTF

length: 15
V: TRBV19
D: TRBD1
J: TRBJ1-2
size: NA
DNA: TGTGCCAGTAGTATAGGTAACAGGGGGCAGTATGGCTACACCTTC
CDR3: CASSIGNRGQYGYTF

length: 13
V: TRBV18
D: NA
J: TRBJ1-4
size: NA
DNA: TGTGCCAGCTCACCTGACAGGAATGAAAAACTGTTTTTT
CDR3: CASSPDRNEKLFF

length: 11
V: TRBV5-6
D: NA
J: TRBJ2-1
size: NA
DNA: TGTGCCAGCAGCTTGGAGGGGCCGCAGTTCTTC
CDR3: CASSLEGPQFF

length: 16
V: TRBV5-6
D: TRBD1
J: TRBJ2-7
size: NA
DNA: TGTGCCAGCAGCCCCACCTGGGACAGGCGCGACTACGAGCAGTACTTC
CDR3: CASSPTWDRRDYEQYF

length: 12
V: TRBV7-9
D: NA
J: TRBJ2-1
size: NA
DNA: TGTGCCAGCAGCTTAGGTCTCTATGAGCAGTTCTTC
CDR3: CASSLGLYEQFF

length: 13
V: TRBV10-2
D: TRBD1
J: TRBJ1-5
size: NA
DNA: TGCGCCAGTCGACAGGGTATCCATCAGCCCCAGCATTTT
CDR3: CASRQGIHQPQHF

length: 14
V: TRBV5-1
D: NA
J: TRBJ1-2
size: NA
DNA: TGCGCCAGCAGCGAAATACCCCGGGACTATGGCTACACCTTC
CDR3: CASSEIPRDYGYTF

length: 12
V: TRBV19
D: NA
J: TRBJ1-2
size: NA
DNA: TGTGCCAGTAGTACAGGGGACTATGGCTACACCTTC
CDR3: CASSTGDYGYTF

length: 15
V: TRBV30
D: NA
J: TRBJ2-1
size: NA
DNA: TGTGCCTGGAGCCCCGGGACTCTCCCGCCAAGGGAGCAGTTCTTC
CDR3: CAWSPGTLPPREQFF

length: 13
V: TRBV6-5
D: NA
J: TRBJ2-1
size: once
DNA: TGTGCCAGCAGTCCAGCGCCGAACAATGAGCAGTTCTTC
CDR3: CASSPAPNNEQFF

length: 13
V: TRBV5-1
D: NA
J: TRBJ2-1
size: NA
DNA: TGCGCCAGCAGCTTGGCCACAGACAATGAGCAGTTCTTC
CDR3: CASSLATDNEQFF

length: 14
V: TRBV7-8
D: TRBD1
J: TRBJ2-2
size: NA
DNA: TGTGCCAGCAGCGGGACAGGGAACACCGGGGAGCTGTTTTTT
CDR3: CASSGTGNTGELFF

length: 16
V: TRBV5-1
D: TRBD1
J: TRBJ2-5
size: NA
DNA: TGCGCCAGCAGCTTGACCGGACAGGGGGCCCAAGAGACCCAGTACTTC
CDR3: CASSLTGQGAQETQYF

length: 16
V: TRBV27
D: NA
J: TRBJ2-2
size: NA
DNA: TGTGCCAGCAGCCGGATCCCGGGAATGAACACCGGGGAGCTGTTTTTT
CDR3: CASSRIPGMNTGELFF

length: 13
V: TRBV25-1
D: NA
J: TRBJ1-4
size: NA
DNA: TGTGCCAGCAGGGACAGCCTTAATGAAAAACTGTTTTTT
CDR3: CASRDSLNEKLFF

length: 14
V: TRBV2
D: TRBD1
J: TRBJ1-2
size: NA
DNA: TGTGCCACGACCCTGGACAGGGAGGGCTATGGCTACACCTTC
CDR3: CATTLDREGYGYTF

length: 16
V: TRBV5-4
D: TRBD2
J: TRBJ2-3
size: NA
DNA: TGTGCCAGCAGCTTACGACTAGCGGGAGATACAGATACGCAGTATTTT
CDR3: CASSLRLAGDTDTQYF

length: 17
V: TRBV5-6
D: NA
J: TRBJ2-2
size: once
DNA: TGTGCCAGCAGCTTAGAACTAGTTTCCCTAAGTCCCGGGGAGCTGTTTTTT
CDR3: CASSLELVSLSPGELFF

length: 17
V: TRBV4-1
D: NA
J: TRBJ2-3
size: NA
DNA: TGCGCCAGCAGCCAAGATGCAACAGACTATAGCAATCAGCCCCAGTATTTT
CDR3: CASSQDATDYSNQPQYF

length: 16
V: TRBV6-1
D: NA
J: TRBJ1-5
size: NA
DNA: TGTGCCAGCAGTGAAAATCTAGTCGGGGGGGGACAGCCCCAGCATTTT
CDR3: CASSENLVGGGQPQHF

length: 15
V: TRBV28
D: TRBD1
J: TRBJ2-7
size: NA
DNA: TGTGCCAGCAGTTTAGAGGGGACAGGTCTTTTCGAGCAGTACTTC
CDR3: CASSLEGTGLFEQYF

length: 16
V: TRBV4-3
D: TRBD2
J: TRBJ2-1
size: NA
DNA: TGCGCCAGCAGCCGCCTAACTAGCGGGAGGGCCTGGGAGCAGTTCTTC
CDR3: CASSRLTSGRAWEQFF

length: 18
V: TRBV7-8
D: TRBD1
J: TRBJ1-2
size: NA
DNA: TGTGCCAGCAGCTTAGCTTCCGGGACAGGGGGAGTGGGCTATGGCTACACCTTC
CDR3: CASSLASGTGGVGYGYTF

length: 15
V: TRBV29-1
D: NA
J: TRBJ1-1
size: once
DNA: TGCAGCGTTGGGGATCCGGGACTGATGAACACTGAAGCTTTCTTT
CDR3: CSVGDPGLMNTEAFF

length: 17
V: TRBV27
D: TRBD1
J: TRBJ2-7
size: NA
DNA: TGTGCCAGCAGTTTATCATCCGGGACAGAGAGCTCCTACGAGCAGTACTTC
CDR3: CASSLSSGTESSYEQYF

length: 15
V: TRBV18
D: NA
J: TRBJ2-2
size: NA
DNA: TGTGCCAGCTCAGTACGGGAGCCCCTCACCGGGGAGCTGTTTTTT
CDR3: CASSVREPLTGELFF

length: 17
V: TRBV27
D: TRBD2
J: TRBJ2-4
size: NA
DNA: TGTGCCAGCAGCCTAGAAGGGCCAGCGGGAGGGAAAAACATTCAGTACTTC
CDR3: CASSLEGPAGGKNIQYF

length: 15
V: TRBV9
D: TRBD2
J: TRBJ2-3
size: NA
DNA: TGTGCCAGCAGCCCACGACTCGGAGCGGGGGGTACGCAGTATTTT
CDR3: CASSPRLGAGGTQYF

length: 14
V: TRBV28
D: TRBD2
J: TRBJ2-7
size: NA
DNA: TGTGCCAGCAGTACACCGGGACTAGCAAACGAGCAGTACTTC
CDR3: CASSTPGLANEQYF

length: 16
V: TRBV27
D: TRBD2
J: TRBJ2-1
size: NA
DNA: TGTGCCAGCAGTTTCGGGAGGGCCCCCGGAGGGAATGAGCAGTTCTTC
CDR3: CASSFGRAPGGNEQFF

length: 15
V: TRBV7-8
D: TRBD2
J: TRBJ2-7
size: NA
DNA: TGTGCCAGCAGCTTCAGCGGGAGGACCATGGGCGAGCAGTACTTC
CDR3: CASSFSGRTMGEQYF

length: 13
V: TRBV6-1
D: NA
J: TRBJ2-7
size: NA
DNA: TGTGCCAGCAGTTGGACACCGTCCTACGAGCAGTACTTC
CDR3: CASSWTPSYEQYF

length: 18
V: TRBV4-3
D: NA
J: TRBJ2-7
size: NA
DNA: TGCGCCAGCAGCCAAGATCGGCAGGGTAAAACGATCGCCTACGAGCAGTACTTC
CDR3: CASSQDRQGKTIAYEQYF

length: 15
V: TRBV25-1
D: NA
J: TRBJ1-4
size: NA
DNA: TGTGCCAGCAGTTTTACAGGTGTCCTTAATGAAAAACTGTTTTTT
CDR3: CASSFTGVLNEKLFF

length: 14
V: TRBV7-2
D: NA
J: TRBJ2-7
size: NA
DNA: TGTGCCAGCAGCTTGACAAGGGAGGCGTACGAGCAGTACTTC
CDR3: CASSLTREAYEQYF

length: 13
V: TRBV6-5
D: NA
J: TRBJ2-3
size: NA
DNA: TGTGCCAGCAGTTACGGACAATTGGATACGCAGTATTTT
CDR3: CASSYGQLDTQYF

length: 14
V: TRBV5-4
D: NA
J: TRBJ2-1
size: NA
DNA: TGTGCCAGCAGCTTGGCATCATTGGCCCATGAGCAGTTCTTC
CDR3: CASSLASLAHEQFF

length: 15
V: TRBV9
D: NA
J: TRBJ1-3
size: NA
DNA: TGTGCCAGCAGCGTAGGGGACATCTCTGGAAACACCATATATTTT
CDR3: CASSVGDISGNTIYF

length: 14
V: TRBV6-6
D: NA
J: TRBJ1-2
size: NA
DNA: TGTGCCAGCAGTACTCAGGGAATTAACTATGGCTACACCTTC
CDR3: CASSTQGINYGYTF

length: 13
V: TRBV29-1
D: TRBD1
J: TRBJ2-3
size: NA
DNA: TGCAGCGTTGATCAGGGGGGCACAGATACGCAGTATTTT
CDR3: CSVDQGGTDTQYF

length: 16
V: TRBV12-5
D: TRBD1
J: TRBJ2-3
size: NA
DNA: TGTGCTAGTGGTTTGGTCACAGGGGCGGGCACAGATACGCAGTATTTT
CDR3: CASGLVTGAGTDTQYF

length: 14
V: TRBV10-3
D: TRBD1
J: TRBJ2-5
size: NA
DNA: TGTGCCATCAGGGAAACGGGACAGCAAGAGACCCAGTACTTC
CDR3: CAIRETGQQETQYF

length: 12
V: TRBV5-3
D: NA
J: TRBJ2-1
size: NA
DNA: TGTGCCAGAAGCCTTGCGGGCAATGAGCAGTTCTTC
CDR3: CARSLAGNEQFF

length: 13
V: TRBV7-2
D: NA
J: TRBJ1-5
size: NA
DNA: TGTGCCAGCAGCTTAACCGGGGGTCAGCCCCAGCATTTT
CDR3: CASSLTGGQPQHF

length: 14
V: TRBV6-5
D: TRBD1
J: TRBJ2-4
size: once
DNA: TGTGCCAGCAGCGGACAGGCAGATAAAAACATTCAGTACTTC
CDR3: CASSGQADKNIQYF

length: 13
V: TRBV9
D: NA
J: TRBJ1-2
size: once
DNA: TGTGCCAGCAGCGTAGGGCAGGAAGGTGGCTACACCTTC
CDR3: CASSVGQEGGYTF